This entry lists 27 T cell receptor beta chains sequenced from one sample in a study of shared clonotypes between healthy human individuals. Libraries were prepared by immunoSEQ multiplex PCR; TCRdb keeps only in-frame clonotypes and omits some of them. The profile shows some 2.4 million clones, 93% of them singletons. Sequencing input: naive CD4+ T cells from PBMCs. Noted subset: CD45RA+ positively selected. The receptors originated from a man between 18 and 29 years old in good health. Some clones in this sample may be carry-over from other donors' samples.

The chain combines TRBV11-3 with TRBJ2-2; D is perhaps TRBD1 or TRBD2 (6 bases each). Trimming took off 4 bases at V and 1 base at J, with 16 bases between the two ends. Germline CDR1 is SGHNT and CDR2 is YENEEA. CDR3 length: 17 amino acids. Here the CDR3 DNA reads TGTGCCAGCAGCTCCCCGTTTGGGGGGCTGAACACCGGGGAGCTGTTTTTT. Its protein is CASSSPFGGLNTGELFF.

CDR3 amino acids: CASSLRGEATTNEKLFF. The CDR3 DNA reads TGTGCCAGCAGCTTAAGGGGGGAAGCGACAACTAATGAAAAACTGTTTTTT. The V and J genes are TRBV5-5 and TRBJ1-4; D might be TRBD1 (6 bases). In germline, CDR1 is SGHKS, CDR2 YYEKEE (reference sequence). The CDR3 is made up of 17 amino acids. V lost 2 bases and J 0 bases, leaving 14 bases between the germline ends.

The chain is built from TRBV7-3 and TRBJ2-1; the match to TRBD2 covers 7 bases. Unmatched junction bases numbered 6, after V lost 5 bases and J lost 8 bases. This CDR3 contains 13 residues. Germline V gives CDR1 SGHTA, CDR2 FQGTGA. The CDR3 nucleotides are TGTGCCAGCAGCCCCGCACGGGGGGATGAGCAGTTCTTC. Translated: CASSPARGDEQFF. Supplemented by reference TRBV7-3 and TRBJ2-1, the full variable domain reads GAGVSQTPSNKVTEKGKYVELRCDPISGHTALYWYRQSLGQGPEFLIYFQGTGAADDSGLPNDRFFAVRPEGSVSTLKIQRTERGDSAVYLCASSPARGDEQFFGPGTRLTVL.

This clone appeared a few times. The chain carries TRBV6-5 and TRBJ1-2; D is possibly TRBD1 (5 bases). Per the germline V gene, CDR1 is MNHEY and CDR2 is SVGAGI. The CDR3 totals 14 residues. The V end lost 5 bases, the J end lost 2 bases, and 12 bases lay between the germline ends. In nucleotides, the CDR3 is TGTGCCAGCAGTCGGGACTCGATGAACTATGGCTACACCTTC. Amino acids: CASSRDSMNYGYTF.

This clone appeared once. J is TRBJ2-7 and V is TRBV2, with 7 positions matching TRBD1. Germline-derived CDR1 and CDR2 are SNHLY and FYNNEI. This CDR3 comprises 16 residues. The trim removed 3 bases at V and 1 base at J, leaving 9 bases unmatched. In DNA, the CDR3 is TGTGCCAGCAGTGAGGGGTGGAAGACAGGGTCCTACGAGCAGTACTTC. Translating it yields CASSEGWKTGSYEQYF.

V and J are TRBV6-1 and TRBJ1-1; a weak D match, TRBD1 (5 bases). The V end lost 6 bases, the J end lost 8 bases, and 16 bases lay between the germline ends. Germline V lookup: CDR1 MNHNS, CDR2 SASEGT. This CDR3 has 13 residues. In nucleotides, the CDR3 is TGTGCCAGCAGCCATAGGGACCGCGAGGAAGCTTTCTTT. Protein product: CASSHRDREEAFF.

The chain has TRBV5-1 and TRBJ2-3; TRBD2 might be the D (5 bases). Trimming removed 4 bases at V and 2 bases at J, with 11 bases between. From germline, CDR1 is SGHRS and CDR2 YFSETQ. This CDR3 is 14 amino acids long. The CDR3 sequence is CASSTTKPTDTQYF. The DNA for the CDR3 is TGCGCCAGCAGCACGACTAAGCCCACAGATACGCAGTATTTT.

The rearrangement uses TRBV7-2 and TRBJ2-1; a weak D match, TRBD1 (6 bases). The ends were cut back, 5 bases at V and 9 bases at J, with 17 bases in the middle. CDR3 size: 14 residues. Per germline, CDR1 SGHTA and CDR2 FQGNSA. CDR3 region: CASSVQGLESEQFF. The CDR3 nucleotides are TGTGCCAGCAGCGTACAGGGTTTGGAGAGTGAGCAGTTCTTC.

This clone has a single count. This chain links TRBV6-1 with TRBJ2-7, with D uncertain. The V gene lost 1 base and the J gene lost 2 bases, with 6 bases spanning the gap. The CDR3 contains 13 residues. The V gene's germline CDR1 is MNHNS and CDR2 SASEGT. The CDR3 nucleotides read TGTGCCAGCAGTGAAGAGCGAGCCTACGAGCAGTACTTC. It encodes CASSEERAYEQYF.

The chain links TRBV4-2 to TRBJ1-1, with 7 bases that match TRBD1. There are 15 residues in the CDR3. The V and J ends lost 4 bases and 6 bases, in that order; junction bases with no gene match: 11. CDR1 and CDR2 from the germline V gene are LGHNA and YNFKEQ. The CDR3 DNA reads TGTGCCAGCAGCCGGACAGGTAGAGGAGCATCTGAAGCTTTCTTT. This translates into CASSRTGRGASEAFF.

A remark on this clone: This same CDR3 is encoded by further DNA sequences in the sample. V and J are TRBV5-1 and TRBJ2-2; 10 nucleotides agree with TRBD1. The CDR3 spans 15 residues. After removal of 2 bases from V and 6 bases from J, the junction contained 4 bases not matched to a gene. In germline, CDR1 is SGHRS, CDR2 YFSETQ. The CDR3 DNA is TGCGCCAGCAGCTTCCGGGACAGGGGTGCCGGGGAGCTGTTTTTT. Residues: CASSFRDRGAGELFF.

This clone was detected once. The chain has TRBV19 and TRBJ2-4, with 7 bases aligning to TRBD1. From germline, CDR1 is LNHDA and CDR2 SQIVND (reference sequence). The V gene end was trimmed by 3 bases and the J gene end by 3 bases; junction bases not matched to a gene: 5. This CDR3 has 15 amino acids. The CDR3 sequence is CASSILTGDKNIQYF. The CDR3, as DNA: TGTGCCAGTAGTATCCTTACAGGGGACAAAAACATTCAGTACTTC.

The chain links TRBV28 to TRBJ2-3, with 10 bases fitting TRBD2. The trim removed 0 bases at V and 14 bases at J, leaving 5 bases unmatched. The CDR3 contains 13 residues. Germline loops: CDR1 MDHEN, CDR2 SYDVKM. The CDR3 spells CASSLWTSGRRYF. DNA for the CDR3: TGTGCCAGCAGTTTATGGACTAGCGGGCGGAGGTATTTT.

The chain combines TRBV6-5 with TRBJ1-2; 10 bases align to TRBD1. CDR3 length: 15 residues. With V trimmed by 6 bases and J by 7 bases, 11 bases remained unmatched. Per the germline V gene, CDR1 is MNHEY and CDR2 is SVGAGI. The CDR3 region is CASRLRGTGAGGYTF. The CDR3 DNA is TGTGCCAGCAGACTCCGTGGGACAGGGGCTGGTGGCTACACCTTC.

This clone occurred once. V and J are TRBV5-4 and TRBJ2-5; possibly TRBD2 for D (6 bases). The CDR3 extends over 13 amino acids. V was cut by 7 bases and J by 4 bases, with 14 bases left in between. Germline-derived CDR1 and CDR2 are SGHNT and YYREEE (reference sequence). CDR3 residues: CASEPRGGETQYF. In DNA, the CDR3 is TGTGCCAGCGAGCCCCGGGGAGGAGAGACCCAGTACTTC.

In regard to this clone: In the same sample, other DNA sequences code for this CDR3. The chain carries TRBV9 and TRBJ2-1; tentatively, D is TRBD2 (6 bases). The CDR3 extends over 15 amino acids. V shed 0 bases and J shed 4 bases, with 11 bases lying between them. The germline CDR1 and CDR2 sequences are SGDLS and YYNGEE. The CDR3 DNA reads as TGTGCCAGCAGCGTAGAGGTGGGGAGGTACAATGAGCAGTTCTTC. As protein: CASSVEVGRYNEQFF.

The chain has TRBV5-1 and TRBJ1-3; no firm D call. Germline-derived CDR1 and CDR2 are SGHRS and YFSETQ. The CDR3 covers 17 residues. Trimming took 4 bases from V and 0 from J, leaving 17 bases between them. CDR3 nucleotides: TGCGCCAGCAGCCGGCGGGCCGCCCTCGACTCTGGAAACACCATATATTTT. Translation gives CASSRRAALDSGNTIYF.

The chain joins TRBV28 to TRBJ1-2, with a possible D match to TRBD1 (5 bases). The ends were cut back, 2 bases at V and 7 bases at J, with 17 bases in the middle. The V gene's germline CDR1 is MDHEN and CDR2 SYDVKM. This CDR3 is built from 15 residues. This CDR3 is CASSLGASGSAGYTF. CDR3 sequence (DNA): TGTGCCAGCAGTTTAGGGGCCTCGGGTTCGGCTGGCTACACCTTC.

The chain employs TRBV2 and TRBJ1-1; D uncertain. CDR3 length: 14 residues. Germline CDR1 SNHLY, CDR2 FYNNEI. V was trimmed by 3 bases and J by 3 bases, leaving 11 bases between them. The CDR3 spells CASSDLGVHTEAFF. CDR3 sequence (DNA): TGTGCCAGCAGTGATCTCGGGGTGCACACTGAAGCTTTCTTT. The full variable domain, rest sourced from reference TRBV2 and TRBJ1-1, is EPEVTQTPSHQVTQMGQEVILRCVPISNHLYFYWYRQILGQKVEFLVSFYNNEISEKSEIFDDQFSVERPDGSNFTLKIRSTKLEDSAMYFCASSDLGVHTEAFFGQGTRLTVV.

Worth noting for this clone: Different DNA sequences within this sample yield the same CDR3. J is TRBJ2-5 and V is TRBV19, with D maybe TRBD2 (6 bases). Trimming stripped 3 bases from V and 5 bases from J, with 10 bases between. Germline CDR1 is LNHDA and CDR2 is SQIVND (reference sequence). This CDR3 is 13 amino acids long. The CDR3 DNA follows: TGTGCCAGTAGTATCCTCCGGGGGGAGACCCAGTACTTC. Residues: CASSILRGETQYF.

The J gene is TRBJ2-3, the V gene TRBV5-1; weak D call: TRBD2 (6 bases). Germline CDR1 is SGHRS and CDR2 is YFSETQ. V was pared by 4 bases and J by 4 bases, with 16 bases between. The CDR3 consists of 15 residues. As DNA, the CDR3 is TGCGCCAGCAGCCCGGGACGGAGGGAAGCAGATACGCAGTATTTT. Encoded protein: CASSPGRREADTQYF.

The CDR3 DNA reads as TGTGCCAGCCTACAGCCTAGTCCCTACGAGCAGTACTTC. Translating gives CASLQPSPYEQYF. The V gene is TRBV28, the J gene TRBJ2-7, with D hard to call. Germline V gene data show CDR1 as MDHEN and CDR2 as SYDVKM. The CDR3 spans 13 residues. The V end was cut by 8 bases, the J end by 2 bases, with 13 bases between.

V and J are TRBV5-1 and TRBJ2-3, with D unresolved. Germline V gives CDR1 SGHRS, CDR2 YFSETQ. V dropped 6 bases and J dropped 0 bases, with 14 bases sitting between them. The CDR3 spans 15 residues. CDR3 in amino acids: CASNDPTGSTDTQYF. CDR3 DNA sequence: TGCGCCAGCAACGACCCCACCGGGAGCACAGATACGCAGTATTTT.

V usage is TRBV19 and J usage is TRBJ1-2; D not certain. V lost 9 bases to trimming and J lost 2 bases, with 19 bases between them. The CDR3 runs to 15 residues. Looked up from germline, CDR1 is LNHDA and CDR2 is SQIVND (reference sequence). Written as DNA, the CDR3 is TGTGCCAGCGGAGAATGGTTGCGGGTCAACTATGGCTACACCTTC. As protein: CASGEWLRVNYGYTF. The complete variable domain, with remaining parts taken from reference TRBV19 and TRBJ1-2, reads DGGITQSPKYLFRKEGQNVTLSCEQNLNHDAMYWYRQDPGQGLRLIYYSQIVNDFQKGDIAEGYSVSREKKESFPLTVTSAQKNPTAFYLCASGEWLRVNYGYTFGSGTRLTVV.

As regards this clone: Different DNA sequences within this sample yield the same CDR3. CDR3 sequence: CASSFTAYNEQFF. The CDR3 coding sequence is TGTGCCAGCAGCTTCACCGCGTACAATGAGCAGTTCTTC. J is TRBJ2-1 and V is TRBV7-2; D ambiguous. V was shortened by 3 bases and J by 4 bases, with 7 bases between the two germline ends. Germline-derived CDR1 and CDR2 are SGHTA and FQGNSA. The CDR3 is made up of 13 amino acids.

The chain is built from TRBV4-3 and TRBJ2-1; 11 bases line up with TRBD2. V trimming: 1 base; J trimming: 10 bases; junction bases outside the gene matches: 12. Germline V gene data show CDR1 as LGHNA and CDR2 as YSLEER. The CDR3 consists of 17 residues. For the CDR3, the DNA is TGCGCCAGCAGCCAAGCCGTGACTAGCGGGATTGGCAGCGAGCAGTTCTTC. Translating gives CASSQAVTSGIGSEQFF.

CDR3 loop: CASRLTSGETQYF. As DNA, the CDR3 is TGTGCCAGCAGACTGACTAGCGGAGAGACCCAGTACTTC. The chain recombines TRBV4-2 with TRBJ2-5; 9 bases are a match to TRBD2. Trimming removed 6 bases from V and 4 bases from J; junction bases left unmatched: 3. Germline V gene data show CDR1 as LGHNA and CDR2 as YNFKEQ. The CDR3 consists of 13 residues.